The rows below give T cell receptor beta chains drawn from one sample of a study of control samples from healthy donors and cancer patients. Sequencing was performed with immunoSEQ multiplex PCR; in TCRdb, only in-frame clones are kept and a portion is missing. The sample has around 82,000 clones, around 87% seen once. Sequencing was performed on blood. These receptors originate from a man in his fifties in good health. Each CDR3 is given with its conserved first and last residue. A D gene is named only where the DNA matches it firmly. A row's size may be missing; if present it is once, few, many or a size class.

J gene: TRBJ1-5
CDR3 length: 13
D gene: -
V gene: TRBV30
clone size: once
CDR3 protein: CAWSLTDDQPQHF
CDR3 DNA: TGTGCCTGGAGTCTGACAGATGATCAGCCCCAGCATTTT

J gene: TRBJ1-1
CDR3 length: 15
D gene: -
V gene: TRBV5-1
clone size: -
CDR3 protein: CASSLATNVNTEAFF
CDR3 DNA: TGCGCCAGCAGCTTGGCCACCAACGTGAACACTGAAGCTTTCTTT

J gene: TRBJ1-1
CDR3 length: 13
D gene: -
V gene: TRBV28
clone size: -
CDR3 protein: CASIAGGSTEAFF
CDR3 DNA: TGTGCCAGCATAGCCGGGGGAAGTACTGAAGCTTTCTTT

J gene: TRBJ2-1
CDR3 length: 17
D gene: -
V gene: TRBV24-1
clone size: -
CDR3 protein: CATSGQTIGEGNNEQFF
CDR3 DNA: TGTGCCACCAGTGGCCAGACCATCGGAGAGGGAAACAATGAGCAGTTCTTC

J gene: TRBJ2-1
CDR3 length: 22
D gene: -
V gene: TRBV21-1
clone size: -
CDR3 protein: CASSKVKYPTIRTGDFEGEQFF
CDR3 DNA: TGTGCCAGCAGCAAAGTCAAGTACCCCACTATCAGGACAGGGGATTTTGAGGGTGAGCAGTTCTTC

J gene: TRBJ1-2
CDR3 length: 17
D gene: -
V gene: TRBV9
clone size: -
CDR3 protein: CASSVEIRVRDTYGYTF
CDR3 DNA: TGTGCCAGCAGCGTAGAGATTAGGGTCAGGGATACCTATGGCTACACCTTC

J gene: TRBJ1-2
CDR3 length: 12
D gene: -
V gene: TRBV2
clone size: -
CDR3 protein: CASSEDIHGYTF
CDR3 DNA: TGTGCCAGCAGTGAGGACATTCATGGCTACACCTTC

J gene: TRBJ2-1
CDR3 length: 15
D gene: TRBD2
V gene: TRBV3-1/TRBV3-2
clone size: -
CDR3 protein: CASSPQRGIYNEQFF
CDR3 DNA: TGTGCCAGCAGTCCTCAGCGGGGGATATACAATGAGCAGTTCTTC

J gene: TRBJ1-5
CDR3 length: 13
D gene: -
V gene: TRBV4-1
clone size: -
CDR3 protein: CASSQEARQPQHF
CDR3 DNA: TGCGCCAGCAGCCAAGAGGCCAGACAGCCCCAGCATTTT

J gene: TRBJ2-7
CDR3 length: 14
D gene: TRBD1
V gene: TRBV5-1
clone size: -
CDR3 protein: CASSDTGGVGEQYF
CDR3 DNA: TGCGCCAGCAGCGACACAGGGGGAGTAGGCGAGCAGTACTTC

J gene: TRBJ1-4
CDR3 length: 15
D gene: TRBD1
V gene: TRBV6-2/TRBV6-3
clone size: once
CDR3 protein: CASSPNRDSAEKLFF
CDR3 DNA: TGTGCCAGCAGCCCTAACCGGGACAGCGCAGAAAAACTGTTTTTT

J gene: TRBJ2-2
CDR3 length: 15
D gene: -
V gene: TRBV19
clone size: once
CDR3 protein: CASSINTPNTGELFF
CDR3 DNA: TGTGCCAGTAGTATTAACACACCGAACACCGGGGAGCTGTTTTTT

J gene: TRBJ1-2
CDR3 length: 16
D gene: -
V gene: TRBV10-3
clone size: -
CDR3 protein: CAISDPLAVANYGYTF
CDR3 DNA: TGTGCCATCAGTGACCCTCTTGCAGTCGCTAACTATGGCTACACCTTC

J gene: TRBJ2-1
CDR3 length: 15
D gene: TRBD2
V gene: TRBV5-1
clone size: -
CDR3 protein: CASSFTSGSYNEQFF
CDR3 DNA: TGCGCCAGCAGCTTTACTAGCGGGAGCTACAATGAGCAGTTCTTC

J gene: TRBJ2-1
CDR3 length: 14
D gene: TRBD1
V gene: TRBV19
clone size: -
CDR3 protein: CASSIGQDYNEQFF
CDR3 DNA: TGTGCCAGTAGTATCGGACAGGATTACAATGAGCAGTTCTTC

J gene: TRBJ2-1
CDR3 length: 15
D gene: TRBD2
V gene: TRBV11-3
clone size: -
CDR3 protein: CASSLEGLPYNEQFF
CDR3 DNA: TGTGCCAGCAGCTTAGAGGGACTACCCTACAATGAGCAGTTCTTC

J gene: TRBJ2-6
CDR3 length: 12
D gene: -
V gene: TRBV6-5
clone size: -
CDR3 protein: CASSGGANVLTF
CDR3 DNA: TGTGCCAGCAGCGGTGGGGCCAACGTCCTGACTTTC

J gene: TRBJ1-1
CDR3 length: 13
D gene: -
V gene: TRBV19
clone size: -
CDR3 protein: CASSIQADTEAFF
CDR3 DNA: TGTGCCAGTAGTATACAGGCAGACACTGAAGCTTTCTTT

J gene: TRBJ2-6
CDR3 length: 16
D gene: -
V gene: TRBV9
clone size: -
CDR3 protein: CASSEEGTPGANVLTF
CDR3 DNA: TGTGCCAGCAGCGAAGAGGGAACCCCTGGGGCCAACGTCCTGACTTTC

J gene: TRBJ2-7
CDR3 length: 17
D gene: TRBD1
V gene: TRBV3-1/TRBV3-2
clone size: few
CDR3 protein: CASSLRDRGWGPYEQYF
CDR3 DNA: TGTGCCAGCAGCCTCCGGGACAGGGGATGGGGCCCCTACGAGCAGTACTTC

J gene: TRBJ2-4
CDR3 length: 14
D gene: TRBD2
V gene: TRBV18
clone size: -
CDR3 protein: CASSPGTSANIQYF
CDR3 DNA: TGTGCCAGCTCACCCGGGACTAGCGCAAACATTCAGTACTTC

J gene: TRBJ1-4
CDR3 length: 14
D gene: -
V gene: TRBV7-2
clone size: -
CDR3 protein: CASSLVRGAEKLFF
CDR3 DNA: TGTGCCAGCAGCTTAGTCCGAGGGGCGGAAAAACTGTTTTTT

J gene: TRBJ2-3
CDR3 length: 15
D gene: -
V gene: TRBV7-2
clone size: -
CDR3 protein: CASSPQTSFTDTQYF
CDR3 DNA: TGTGCCAGCAGCCCCCAGACTAGTTTCACAGATACGCAGTATTTT

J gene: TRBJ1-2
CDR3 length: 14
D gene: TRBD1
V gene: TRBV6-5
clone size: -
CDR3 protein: CASSPRQGSYGYTF
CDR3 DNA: TGTGCCAGCAGCCCCCGACAGGGGAGCTATGGCTACACCTTC

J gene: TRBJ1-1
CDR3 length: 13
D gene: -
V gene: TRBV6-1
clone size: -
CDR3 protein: CASRISEQNEAFF
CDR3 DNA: TGTGCCAGCAGGATCAGTGAACAGAATGAAGCTTTCTTT

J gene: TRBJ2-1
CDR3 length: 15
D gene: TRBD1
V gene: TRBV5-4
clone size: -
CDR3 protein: CASSLGTGAYNEQFF
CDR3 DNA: TGTGCCAGCAGCTTGGGCACAGGGGCTTACAATGAGCAGTTCTTC

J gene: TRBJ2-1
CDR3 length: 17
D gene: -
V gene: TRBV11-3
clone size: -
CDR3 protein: CASSLGDQGLGYNEQFF
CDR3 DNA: TGTGCCAGCAGCTTAGGAGACCAAGGGCTCGGTTACAATGAGCAGTTCTTC

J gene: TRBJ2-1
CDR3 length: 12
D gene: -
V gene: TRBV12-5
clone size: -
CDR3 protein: CASGLVRNEQFF
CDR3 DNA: TGTGCTAGTGGTTTGGTACGGAATGAGCAGTTCTTC

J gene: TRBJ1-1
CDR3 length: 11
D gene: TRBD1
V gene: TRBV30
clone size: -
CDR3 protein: CAWEGATEAFF
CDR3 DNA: TGTGCCTGGGAGGGGGCAACTGAAGCTTTCTTT

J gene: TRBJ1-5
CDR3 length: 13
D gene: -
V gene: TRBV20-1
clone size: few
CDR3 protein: CSASEGYDQPQHF
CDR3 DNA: TGCAGTGCTAGTGAAGGGTATGATCAGCCCCAGCATTTT

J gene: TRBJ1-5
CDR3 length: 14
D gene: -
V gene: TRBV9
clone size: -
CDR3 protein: CASSTGLTAGPQHF
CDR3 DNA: TGTGCCAGCAGCACGGGCCTGACCGCTGGCCCCCAGCATTTT

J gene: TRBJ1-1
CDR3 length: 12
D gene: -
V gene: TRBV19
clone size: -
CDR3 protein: CASSIDTVEAFF
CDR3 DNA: TGTGCCAGTAGTATAGACACGGTTGAAGCTTTCTTT

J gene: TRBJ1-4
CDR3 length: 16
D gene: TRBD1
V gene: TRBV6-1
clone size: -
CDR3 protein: CASSEGGGTGGEKLFF
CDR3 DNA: TGTGCCAGCAGTGAAGGAGGCGGGACAGGGGGTGAAAAACTGTTTTTT